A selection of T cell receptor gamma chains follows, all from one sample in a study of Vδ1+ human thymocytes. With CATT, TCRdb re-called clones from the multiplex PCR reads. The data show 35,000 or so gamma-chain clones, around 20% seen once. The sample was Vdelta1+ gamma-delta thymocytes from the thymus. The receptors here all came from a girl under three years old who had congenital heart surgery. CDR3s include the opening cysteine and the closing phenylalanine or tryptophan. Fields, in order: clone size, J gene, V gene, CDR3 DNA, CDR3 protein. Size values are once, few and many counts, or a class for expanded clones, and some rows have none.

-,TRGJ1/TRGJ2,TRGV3,TGTGCCACCTGGAAGCCAAAAGCGAATAATTATAAGAAACTCTTT,CATWKPKANNYKKLF
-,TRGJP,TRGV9,TGTGCCTTGTGGGAGGTGCGGATATGGGAGTTGGGCAAAAAAATCAAGGTATTT,CALWEVRIWELGKKIKVF
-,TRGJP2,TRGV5,TGTGCCACCTGGGACAGGCTGTGGGGTAGTGATTGGATCAAGACGTTT,CATWDRLWGSDWIKTF
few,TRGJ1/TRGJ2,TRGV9,TGTGCCTTGTGGGAGGTCCAACTTAAGAAACTCTTT,CALWEVQLKKLF
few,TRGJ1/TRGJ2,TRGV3,TGTGCCACCTGGGACAGTTTCGAAAGCGGTAAGAAACTCTTT,CATWDSFESGKKLF
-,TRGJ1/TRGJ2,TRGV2,TGTGCCACCTGGGATGGGCCGAAGGCTAGGTATAAGAAACTCTTT,CATWDGPKARYKKLF
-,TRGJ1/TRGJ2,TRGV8,TGTGCCACCTGGGCCCCACGGGGACAGAAACTCTTT,CATWAPRGQKLF
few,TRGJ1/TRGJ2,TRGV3,TGTGCCACCTGGGACAATGACAATTATTATAAGAAACTCTTT,CATWDNDNYYKKLF
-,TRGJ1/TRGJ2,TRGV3,TGTGCCACCTGGGACGGCACCTGGGACGAATGGGTACGGAATTATTATAAGAAACTCTTT,CATWDGTWDEWVRNYYKKLF
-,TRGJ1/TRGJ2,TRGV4,TGTGCCACCTGGGATGGGCGGTTTTATTATAAGAAACTCTTT,CATWDGRFYYKKLF
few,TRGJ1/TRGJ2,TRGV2,TGTGCCACCTGGGACGGGCGGAGGCATAAGAAACTCTTT,CATWDGRRHKKLF
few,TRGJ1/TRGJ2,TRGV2,TGTGCCACCTGGGACGGGGCGGTCGGGTATAAGAAACTCTTT,CATWDGAVGYKKLF
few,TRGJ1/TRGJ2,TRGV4,TGTGCCACCTGGGATGGGCCGGGTCTCTTT,CATWDGPGLF
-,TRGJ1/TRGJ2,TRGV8,TGTGCCACCTGGGATAGGCGGGGGAAGAAACTCTTT,CATWDRRGKKLF
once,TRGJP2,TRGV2,TGTGCCACCTGGGACGGGCATAGCCCAAATAGTAGTGATTGGATCAAGACGTTT,CATWDGHSPNSSDWIKTF
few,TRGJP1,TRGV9,TGTGCCTTGTGGGAGGTCACTGGTTGGTTCAAGATATTT,CALWEVTGWFKIF
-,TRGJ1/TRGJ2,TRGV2,TGTGCCACCTGGGATCAGTCTTACTATAAGAAACTCTTT,CATWDQSYYKKLF
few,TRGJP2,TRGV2,TGTGCCACCTGGGACGACCTAAGTAGTGATTGGATCAAGACGTTT,CATWDDLSSDWIKTF
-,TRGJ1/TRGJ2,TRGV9,TGTGCCTTGTGGGAGGTGGGGCCTTATTATAAGAAACTCTTT,CALWEVGPYYKKLF
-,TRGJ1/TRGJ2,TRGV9,TGTGCCTTGTGGGAGGTCGGATGGAGGAGGAATTATTATAAGAAACTCTTT,CALWEVGWRRNYYKKLF
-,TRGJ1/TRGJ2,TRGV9,TGTGCCTTGTGGGAGGTGCCCCCCCGACGCGGTTATTATAAGAAACTCTTT,CALWEVPPRRGYYKKLF
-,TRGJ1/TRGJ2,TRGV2,TGTGCCACCTGGGACGGATGGAATTATTATAAGAAACTCTTT,CATWDGWNYYKKLF
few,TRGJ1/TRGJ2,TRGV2,TGTGCCACCTGGGACGGGTGCCCTAAGAAACTCTTT,CATWDGCPKKLF
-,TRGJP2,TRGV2,TGTGCCACCTGGGACGGGCGTTCGCTTAGCAGTGATTGGATCAAGACGTTT,CATWDGRSLSSDWIKTF
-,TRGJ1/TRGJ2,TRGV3,TGTGCCACCTGGGACAGGCCTTTGTATTATAAGAAACTCTTT,CATWDRPLYYKKLF
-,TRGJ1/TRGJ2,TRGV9,TGTGCCTTGTGGGAGGTGCAGATGAAGCCTTATAAGAAACTCTTT,CALWEVQMKPYKKLF
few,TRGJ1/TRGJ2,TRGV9,TGTGCCTTGTGGGAGGTGGACAGTTATTATAAGAAACTCTTT,CALWEVDSYYKKLF
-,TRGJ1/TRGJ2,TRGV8,TGTACCACCTGGGACTACCTACTCTTT,CTTWDYLLF
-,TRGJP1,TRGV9,TGTGCCTTGTGGGAGGCGGGCACTGGTTGGTTCAAGATATTT,CALWEAGTGWFKIF
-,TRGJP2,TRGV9,TGTGCCTTGTGGGAGGTAACTTGGCGCCGTAGTGATTGGATCAAGACGTTT,CALWEVTWRRSDWIKTF
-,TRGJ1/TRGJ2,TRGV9,TGTGCCTTGTGGGAGCCCCGAATTAAGAAACTCTTT,CALWEPRIKKLF
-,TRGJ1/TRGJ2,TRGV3,TGTGCCACCTGGGACACCTATTATTATAAGAAACTCTTT,CATWDTYYYKKLF
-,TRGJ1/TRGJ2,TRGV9,TGTGCCTTGTGGGAAGCCAAATTCCCAAATTATTATAAGAAACTCTTT,CALWEAKFPNYYKKLF
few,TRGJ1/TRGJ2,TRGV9,TGTGCCTTGTGGGAGACCCATAAGAAACTCTTT,CALWETHKKLF
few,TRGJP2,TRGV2,TGTGCCACCTGGGACGGGCTTTCCAAGACGTTT,CATWDGLSKTF
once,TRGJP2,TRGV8,TGTGCCACCTGGGATAAGGTTCGGGGGGATTGGATCAAGACGTTT,CATWDKVRGDWIKTF
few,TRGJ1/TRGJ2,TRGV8,TGTGCCACCTGGGATTTGGATTATTATAAGAAACTCTTT,CATWDLDYYKKLF
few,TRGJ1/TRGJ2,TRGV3,TGTGCCACCTGGGAAACATCTAAGAAACTCTTT,CATWETSKKLF
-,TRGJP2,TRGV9,TGTGCCTTGTGGGAGACCTTGTGGGGTGATTGGATCAAGACGTTT,CALWETLWGDWIKTF
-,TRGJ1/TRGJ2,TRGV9,TGTGCCTTGTGGGAGGTAGATCCAAAGAAACTCTTT,CALWEVDPKKLF
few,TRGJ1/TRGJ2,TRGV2,TGTGCCACCTGGGACGGGCTTTCTGGAGATTATAAGAAACTCTTT,CATWDGLSGDYKKLF
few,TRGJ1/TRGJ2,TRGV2,TGTGCCACCTGGGACGGGCCGGAGGATTATTATAAGAAACTCTTT,CATWDGPEDYYKKLF
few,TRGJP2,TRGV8,TGTGCCACCTGGGACGGGCGCAGTAGTGATTGGATCAAGACGTTT,CATWDGRSSDWIKTF
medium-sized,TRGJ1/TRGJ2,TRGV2,TGTGCCACCTGGGACGGGCAATATAAGAAACTCTTT,CATWDGQYKKLF
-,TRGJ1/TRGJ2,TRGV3,TGTGCCACCTGGGACAGGCGGGGGGATTATAAGAAACTCTTT,CATWDRRGDYKKLF
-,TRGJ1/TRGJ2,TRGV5,TGTGCCACCTGGGACAGGTCCCCCAATTATAAGAAACTCTTT,CATWDRSPNYKKLF